Each of the 15 T cell receptor beta chains below was sequenced from the same sample in a study of CD4 T cells in relation to SARS-CoV-2 and coronaviruses. Profiled with immunoSEQ multiplex PCR; TCRdb holds only in-frame clones, not every one. Among under 50,000 clones listed, approximately 88% were seen once. Sequenced sample: memory CD4+ T cells from PBMCs. The receptors originated from an adult with COVID-19.

The J gene is TRBJ2-7, the V gene TRBV19, with a possible D match to TRBD1 (6 bases). Trimming pared 5 bases from V and 2 bases from J, leaving 10 bases between. Germline V lookup: CDR1 LNHDA, CDR2 SQIVND (reference sequence). This CDR3 is built from 13 residues. The DNA of the CDR3 is TGTGCCAGTAGTCCGAACAGGGCCTACGAGCAGTACTTC. It specifies CASSPNRAYEQYF.

This clone was observed a handful of times. The chain joins TRBV2 to TRBJ1-1; 7 nucleotides align to TRBD1. Germline V gene data show CDR1 as SNHLY and CDR2 as FYNNEI. The CDR3 is 14 amino acids. V gave up 2 bases and J gave up 4 bases; unmatched junction bases: 4. CDR3 sequence reads: CASSESGGSTEAFF. Written as DNA, the CDR3 is TGTGCCAGCAGTGAATCAGGGGGGTCCACTGAAGCTTTCTTT. The full variable domain, with the rest looked up from reference TRBV2 and TRBJ1-1, is EPEVTQTPSHQVTQMGQEVILRCVPISNHLYFYWYRQILGQKVEFLVSFYNNEISEKSEIFDDQFSVERPDGSNFTLKIRSTKLEDSAMYFCASSESGGSTEAFFGQGTRLTVV.

The rearrangement uses TRBV7-2 and TRBJ2-5; possibly TRBD1 for D (6 bases). Germline lookup yields CDR1 SGHTA and CDR2 FQGNSA. V lost 6 bases and J 2 bases, leaving 10 bases between the germline ends. This CDR3 has 13 residues. CDR3 bases: TGTGCCAGCAGTAAAGGGACACAAGAGACCCAGTACTTC. Amino acids: CASSKGTQETQYF.

The J gene is TRBJ1-4, the V gene TRBV27; D remains unclear. The V gene's germline CDR1 is MNHEY and CDR2 SMNVEV (reference sequence). The CDR3 consists of 15 residues. V gave up 9 bases and J gave up 8 bases, with 22 bases separating them. CDR3 sequence reads: CARTESNLRYEKLFF. As DNA, the CDR3 is TGTGCCAGGACGGAATCTAACTTGAGGTACGAAAAACTGTTTTTT.

This sequence joins TRBV18 and TRBJ2-2; D uncertain. Germline lookup yields CDR1 KGHSH and CDR2 LQKENI. The CDR3 extends over 15 amino acids. V gave up 2 bases and J gave up 4 bases, with 11 bases separating them. The CDR3 loop is CASSPMSLGTGELFF. In DNA, the CDR3 is TGTGCCAGCTCACCAATGTCCTTAGGCACCGGGGAGCTGTTTTTT.

This clone showed up just once. The J gene is TRBJ1-6, the V gene TRBV10-3, with D uncertain. The V end was cut by 0 bases, the J end by 6 bases, with 6 bases between. The CDR3 is 14 residues long. CDR1 is ENHRY and CDR2 is SYGVKD in the germline V gene. In DNA, the CDR3 is TGTGCCATCAGTGAGTCGGAGGGTAATTCACCCCTCCACTTT. Translation gives CAISESEGNSPLHF.

The chain is built from TRBV11-3 and TRBJ1-1, with 7 nucleotides matching TRBD1. With 1 base clipped from V and 11 bases from J, the junction kept 10 bases outside the gene matches. The germline CDR1 and CDR2 sequences are SGHNT and YENEEA. The CDR3 is 14 amino acids. The CDR3 loop reads CASSLAGQGVSAFF. The CDR3 bases are TGTGCCAGCAGCTTAGCAGGCCAGGGGGTAAGCGCTTTCTTT.

The V and J genes are TRBV5-4 and TRBJ1-1; D gene uncertain. Per the germline V gene, CDR1 is SGHNT and CDR2 is YYREEE (reference sequence). This CDR3 is built from 13 residues. V was cut by 0 bases and J by 1 base, with 4 bases left in between. CDR3 in amino acids: CASSLERNTEAFF. The CDR3 DNA is TGTGCCAGCAGCTTGGAAAGGAACACTGAAGCTTTCTTT.

J is TRBJ2-1 and V is TRBV27; TRBD1 matches at 8 bases. Germline V gives CDR1 MNHEY, CDR2 SMNVEV (reference sequence). The CDR3 is made up of 14 amino acids. V lost 7 bases and J lost 6; bases outside the gene matches: 8. This CDR3 is CASKPDRVVNEQFF. In nucleotides, the CDR3 is TGTGCCAGCAAACCGGACAGGGTGGTCAATGAGCAGTTCTTC.

This chain joins TRBV3-1 (or the pseudogene TRBV3-2) and TRBJ2-5, with 8 bases lining up with TRBD2. Per germline, CDR1 LGHDT and CDR2 YNNKEL (reference sequence). This CDR3 region has 13 residues. The V gene end was trimmed by 2 bases and the J gene end by 5 bases; junction bases not matched to a gene: 1. CDR3 in DNA: TGTGCCAGCAGCCAACGGGGGGGCGAGACCCAGTACTTC. This translates into CASSQRGGETQYF.

This rearrangement joins TRBV28 to TRBJ1-5; 8 bases are shared with TRBD1. The CDR3 has 15 amino acids. Germline CDR1 reads MDHEN; CDR2 reads SYDVKM. J lost 4 bases, V lost 6 bases, and 8 bases had no gene match. CDR3 region: CASSWTGRVNQPQHF. CDR3 bases: TGTGCCAGCAGCTGGACAGGGCGGGTTAATCAGCCCCAGCATTTT.

The chain carries TRBV28 and TRBJ2-7; 8 positions match TRBD1. This CDR3 spans 14 amino acids. Germline CDR1 MDHEN, CDR2 SYDVKM. Germline trimming cut 5 bases from V and 2 bases from J; bases unmatched to any gene: 5. This chain's CDR3 is CASSEQDRAYEQYF. As DNA, the CDR3 is TGTGCCAGCAGTGAGCAGGACAGGGCCTACGAGCAGTACTTC.

The chain carries TRBV9 and TRBJ1-6; D gene uncertain. CDR1 is SGDLS, CDR2 YYNGEE, per germline. The CDR3 totals 16 residues. V was shortened by 0 bases and J by 4 bases, with 11 bases between the two germline ends. CDR3: CASSVGAAGYNSPLHF. The CDR3, as DNA: TGTGCCAGCAGCGTAGGGGCAGCGGGGTATAATTCACCCCTCCACTTT.

The chain links TRBV11-3 to TRBJ1-1, with TRBD1 matching 8 bases. From germline, CDR1 is SGHNT and CDR2 YENEEA. The CDR3 contains 14 residues. Losses at the gene ends were 5 bases for V and 4 bases for J; bases not matched to a gene: 6. For the CDR3, the DNA is TGTGCCAGCAGCCCGCGCACAGGGGGCACTGAAGCTTTCTTT. Encoded protein: CASSPRTGGTEAFF. The complete variable domain, with remaining parts taken from reference TRBV11-3 and TRBJ1-1, reads EAGVVQSPRYKIIEKKQPVAFWCNPISGHNTLYWYLQNLGQGPELLIRYENEEAVDDSQLPKDRFSAERLKGVDSTLKIQPAELGDSAVYLCASSPRTGGTEAFFGQGTRLTVV.

In this sample, this clone turned up a few times. The chain joins TRBV18 to TRBJ1-2, with TRBD1 matching 7 bases. The V gene's germline CDR1 is KGHSH and CDR2 LQKENI. The CDR3 totals 14 residues. V trimming: 5 bases; J trimming: 6 bases; junction bases outside the gene matches: 9. CDR3 amino acids: CASSAGGAADGYTF. The DNA of the CDR3 is TGTGCCAGCTCAGCAGGGGGAGCCGCGGATGGCTACACCTTC.